A single sample gave rise to the 2 T cell receptor beta chains below, sequenced in a study of blood T cell repertoires in COVID-19. The table came from immunoSEQ multiplex PCR; TCRdb's copy has only in-frame clones and leaves some out. The data show approximately 470,000 clones, with over 75% seen just once and about 3% held by the top ten. Source material: peripheral blood. The receptors here all came from a human donor in a cohort sampled during active COVID-19.

This clone was seen a handful of times. The chain uses TRBV27 and TRBJ2-7, with TRBD2 as a possible D gene (6 bases). V lost 2 bases and J lost 2, with 16 bases in between. Germline V gene lookup returns CDR1 MNHEY and CDR2 SMNVEV (reference sequence). This CDR3 region has 16 residues. CDR3 sequence (DNA): TGTGCCAGCAGTTTACGTGGTCCAACGGGGGCCTACGAGCAGTACTTC. The encoded protein is CASSLRGPTGAYEQYF.

The chain has TRBV7-2 and TRBJ2-6; the D gene is possibly TRBD2 (7 bases). Trimming removed 0 bases at V and 0 bases at J, with 15 bases between. This CDR3 has 19 residues. Looked up from germline, CDR1 is SGHTA and CDR2 is FQGNSA. The CDR3 is CASSLAGGRAGSGANVLTF. The DNA of the CDR3 is TGTGCCAGCAGCTTAGCGGGGGGGCGCGCGGGCTCTGGGGCCAACGTCCTGACTTTC.